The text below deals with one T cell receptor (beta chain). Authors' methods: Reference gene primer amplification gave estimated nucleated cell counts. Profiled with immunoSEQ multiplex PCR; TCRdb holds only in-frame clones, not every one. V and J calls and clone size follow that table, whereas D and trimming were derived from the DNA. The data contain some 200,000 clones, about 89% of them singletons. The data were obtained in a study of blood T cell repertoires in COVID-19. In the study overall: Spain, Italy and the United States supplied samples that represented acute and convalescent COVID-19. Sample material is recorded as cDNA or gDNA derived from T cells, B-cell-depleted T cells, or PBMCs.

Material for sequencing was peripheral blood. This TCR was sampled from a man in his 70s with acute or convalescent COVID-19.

CDR3 DNA sequence: TGTGCCACCAGCAGAGATAGGGCGAGCAGGGACAATGAGCAGTTCTTC. Protein product: CATSRDRASRDNEQFF. This chain uses TRBV15 with TRBJ2-1, with a tentative D call TRBD1 (5 bases). Germline V lookup: CDR1 LNHNV, CDR2 YYDKDF (reference sequence). CDR3 size: 16 residues. V was clipped by 0 bases and J by 5 bases, with 14 bases between them.